This is a list of T cell receptor beta chains from one sample in a study of persistence of HIV-infected CD4 T cells. No antigens are known for them. Libraries were prepared by immunoSEQ multiplex PCR; TCRdb keeps only in-frame clonotypes and omits some of them. The repertoire holds 30,000 or so clones, with roughly 80% as singletons. The sample was CD4+ T cells sorted from PBMCs after approximately 19-hour stimulation, taken from a patient who received antiretroviral therapy. The receptors derive from an adult man with HIV who was CMV-seropositive. Both conserved end residues are part of each CDR3. Each record gives: V gene, clone size, D gene, J gene, CDR3 protein, CDR3 DNA. D genes are given only for firm matches. Clone size is not always given. Where it is, it says once, few, many or a class for expanded clones.

V: TRBV6-5; size: .; D: .; J: TRBJ1-1; CDR3: CASSPTDRLDGEAFF; DNA: TGTGCCAGCAGCCCGACAGACAGGTTGGATGGTGAAGCTTTCTTT
V: TRBV7-2; size: .; D: TRBD2; J: TRBJ2-3; CDR3: CASSLGGAGGQDTQYF; DNA: TGTGCCAGCAGCCTTGGGGGTGCGGGGGGGCAAGATACGCAGTATTTT
V: TRBV18; size: .; D: .; J: TRBJ1-1; CDR3: CASSYGRGNTEAFF; DNA: TGTGCCAGCTCATATGGCAGGGGTAACACTGAAGCTTTCTTT
V: TRBV4-3; size: .; D: .; J: TRBJ1-6; CDR3: CASSQESTGSSYNSPLHF; DNA: TGCGCCAGCAGCCAAGAGAGCACCGGAAGCTCCTATAATTCACCCCTCCACTTT
V: TRBV2; size: .; D: .; J: TRBJ1-3; CDR3: CASSESHPGNTIYF; DNA: TGTGCCAGCAGTGAGAGTCATCCTGGAAACACCATATATTTT
V: TRBV6-5; size: .; D: TRBD1; J: TRBJ1-2; CDR3: CASSYARGLFGYTF; DNA: TGTGCCAGCAGTTACGCCAGGGGGCTATTTGGCTACACCTTC
V: TRBV4-1; size: .; D: TRBD1; J: TRBJ1-2; CDR3: CASSLGQGASYGYTF; DNA: TGCGCCAGCAGCCTAGGACAGGGGGCTTCCTATGGCTACACCTTC
V: TRBV6-1; size: .; D: .; J: TRBJ2-2; CDR3: CASSEVQSVVVTGELFF; DNA: TGTGCCAGCAGTGAAGTTCAATCAGTTGTTGTCACCGGGGAGCTGTTTTTT
V: TRBV14; size: .; D: .; J: TRBJ1-1; CDR3: CASSRQLNTEAFF; DNA: TGTGCCAGCAGCCGTCAACTGAACACTGAAGCTTTCTTT
V: TRBV4-2; size: few; D: .; J: TRBJ1-5; CDR3: CASSQVGGQPQHF; DNA: TGTGCCAGCAGCCAAGTGGGGGGTCAGCCCCAGCATTTT
V: TRBV3-1/TRBV3-2; size: .; D: TRBD1; J: TRBJ1-3; CDR3: CASSQFRDSQLPGNTIYF; DNA: TGTGCCAGCAGCCAGTTCCGGGACAGCCAGCTTCCTGGAAACACCATATATTTT
V: TRBV6-5; size: .; D: .; J: TRBJ2-3; CDR3: CASTDSQRYTQYF; DNA: TGTGCCAGCACGGACAGCCAACGTTATACGCAGTATTTT
V: TRBV2; size: .; D: .; J: TRBJ2-6; CDR3: CASSEQLSSGANVLTF; DNA: TGTGCCAGCAGTGAACAGCTCAGCTCTGGGGCCAACGTCCTGACTTTC
V: TRBV30; size: .; D: .; J: TRBJ1-3; CDR3: CAWKSGYSGNTIYF; DNA: TGTGCCTGGAAATCAGGATACTCTGGAAACACCATATATTTT
V: TRBV12-3/TRBV12-4; size: few; D: .; J: TRBJ1-1; CDR3: CASSFGTEAFF; DNA: TGTGCCAGCAGTTTTGGGACTGAAGCTTTCTTT
V: TRBV10-3; size: .; D: TRBD2; J: TRBJ2-3; CDR3: CAIKPKAGVSTDTQYF; DNA: TGTGCCATCAAGCCTAAAGCGGGGGTTAGCACAGATACGCAGTATTTT
V: TRBV6-5; size: .; D: .; J: TRBJ1-5; CDR3: CASSYNTYQPQHF; DNA: TGTGCCAGCAGTTATAACACGTATCAGCCCCAGCATTTT
V: TRBV28; size: few; D: .; J: TRBJ1-6; CDR3: CASMRVGGALHF; DNA: TGTGCCAGCATGCGTGTGGGGGGAGCCCTCCACTTT
V: TRBV5-6; size: .; D: .; J: TRBJ1-3; CDR3: CASSPKTGSGNTIYF; DNA: TGTGCCAGCAGCCCCAAGACAGGCTCTGGAAACACCATATATTTT
V: TRBV30; size: .; D: TRBD1; J: TRBJ1-4; CDR3: CAWSTGQDEKLFF; DNA: TGTGCCTGGAGTACGGGACAGGACGAAAAACTGTTTTTT
V: TRBV12-5; size: .; D: .; J: TRBJ2-5; CDR3: CASGLIEGTQYF; DNA: TGTGCTAGTGGTTTGATTGAGGGGACCCAGTACTTC
V: TRBV15; size: .; D: TRBD1; J: TRBJ2-2; CDR3: CATSRPRTGDTGELFF; DNA: TGTGCCACCAGCAGACCCCGGACAGGGGACACCGGGGAGCTGTTTTTT
V: TRBV12-3/TRBV12-4; size: once; D: .; J: TRBJ1-1; CDR3: CASSFSVTPQAFF; DNA: TGTGCCAGCAGTTTTTCTGTGACCCCCCAAGCTTTCTTT